This TCR beta chain was obtained from a study of T cell responses to AZD1222 COVID-19 vaccine. Study observations and caveats: Donors were largely white British and mainly female; clonal diversity was possibly underestimated. Compared with day 0, the breadth and depth of the Spike-specific TCR repertoire rose significantly after two doses of AZD1222.

Some clones are missing from TCRdb's copy, which holds only in-frame ones; the method was immunoSEQ multiplex PCR. The data show about 150,000 clones, over 85% seen once. Remarks on this clone: Its antigen is undetermined.

Germline lookup yields CDR1 SQVTM and CDR2 ANQGSEA. The CDR3 runs 14 residues. With 0 bases removed from V and 9 bases from J, the gap between germline ends came to 15 bases. This sequence joins TRBV29-1 and TRBJ2-1, with a weak D call TRBD2 (5 bases). The origin of this receptor is an adult in good health. This material consisted of peripheral blood, taken on day 0 of AZD1222 vaccination. CDR3 bases: TGCAGCGTTGAAGAGCGGGCCTTCAGCGGTGAGCAGTTCTTC. Protein sequence: CSVEERAFSGEQFF.